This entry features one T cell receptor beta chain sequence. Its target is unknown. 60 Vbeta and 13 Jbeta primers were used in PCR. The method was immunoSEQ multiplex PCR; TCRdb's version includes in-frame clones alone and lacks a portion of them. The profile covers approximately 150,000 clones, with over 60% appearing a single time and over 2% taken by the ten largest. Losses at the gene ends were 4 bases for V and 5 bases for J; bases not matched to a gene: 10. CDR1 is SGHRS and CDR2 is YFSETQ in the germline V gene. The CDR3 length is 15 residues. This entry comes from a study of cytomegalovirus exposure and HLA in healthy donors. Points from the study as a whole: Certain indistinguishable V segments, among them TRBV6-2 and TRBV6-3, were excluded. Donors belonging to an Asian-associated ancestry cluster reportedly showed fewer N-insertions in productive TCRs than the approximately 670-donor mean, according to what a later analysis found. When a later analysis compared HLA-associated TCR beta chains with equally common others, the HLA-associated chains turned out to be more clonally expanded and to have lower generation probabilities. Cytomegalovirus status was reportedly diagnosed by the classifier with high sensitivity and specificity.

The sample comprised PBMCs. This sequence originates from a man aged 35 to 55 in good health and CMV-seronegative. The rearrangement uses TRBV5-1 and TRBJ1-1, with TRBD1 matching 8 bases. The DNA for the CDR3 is TGCGCCAGCAGCACCCGGACAGGGACGGGAACTGAAGCTTTCTTT. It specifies CASSTRTGTGTEAFF.